The entry that follows covers one T cell receptor beta chain sequence. The antigen is undetermined. TCRdb processed the reads anew with MiXCR; each CDR3 protein has one entry. The data hold fewer than 1,000,000 distinct CDR3 sequences, with around 30% observed a single time. The trim removed 6 bases at V and 5 bases at J, leaving 12 bases unmatched. CDR3 length equals 15 residues. Germline CDR1 is DFQATT and CDR2 is SNEGSKA (reference sequence). This specimen belongs to a study of T cell repertoires in cytomegalovirus infection. Material: cultured CD8+ T cells from PBMCs, obtained from culture after CMV antigen stimulation. J is TRBJ2-1 and V is TRBV20-1, with 8 bases identical to TRBD2. This TCR came from a human donor in good health (CMV status not recorded). Some clones in this sample may be carry-over from other donors' samples. The chain's CDR3 is CSALRVPAGDNEQFF. CDR3 bases: TGCAGTGCCTTAAGGGTACCAGCGGGGGACAATGAGCAGTTCTTC.